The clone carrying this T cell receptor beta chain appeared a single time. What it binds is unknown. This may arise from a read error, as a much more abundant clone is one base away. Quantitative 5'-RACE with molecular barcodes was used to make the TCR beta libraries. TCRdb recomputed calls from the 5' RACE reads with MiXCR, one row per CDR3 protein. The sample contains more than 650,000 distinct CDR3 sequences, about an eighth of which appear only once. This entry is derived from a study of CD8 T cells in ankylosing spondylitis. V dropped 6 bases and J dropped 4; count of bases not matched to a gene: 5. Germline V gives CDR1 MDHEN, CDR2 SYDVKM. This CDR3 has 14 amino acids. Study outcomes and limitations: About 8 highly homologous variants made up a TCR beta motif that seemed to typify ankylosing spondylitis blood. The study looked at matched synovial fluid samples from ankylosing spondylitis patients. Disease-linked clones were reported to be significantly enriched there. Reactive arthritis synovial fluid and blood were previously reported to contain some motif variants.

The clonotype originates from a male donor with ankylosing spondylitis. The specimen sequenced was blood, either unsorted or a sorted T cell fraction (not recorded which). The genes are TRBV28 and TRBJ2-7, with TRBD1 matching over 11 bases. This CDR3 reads CASRPGQGGYEQYF. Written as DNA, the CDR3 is TGTGCCAGCAGACCGGGACAGGGGGGATACGAGCAGTACTTC.